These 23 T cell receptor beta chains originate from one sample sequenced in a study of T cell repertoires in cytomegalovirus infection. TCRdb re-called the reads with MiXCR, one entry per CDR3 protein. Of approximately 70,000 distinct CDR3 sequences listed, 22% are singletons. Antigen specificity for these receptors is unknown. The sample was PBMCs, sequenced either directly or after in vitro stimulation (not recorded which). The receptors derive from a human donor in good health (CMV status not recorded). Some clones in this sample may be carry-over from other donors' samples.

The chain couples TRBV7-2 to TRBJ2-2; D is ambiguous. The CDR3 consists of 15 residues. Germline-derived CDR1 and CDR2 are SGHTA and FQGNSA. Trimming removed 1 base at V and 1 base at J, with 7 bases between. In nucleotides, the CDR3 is TGTGCCAGCAGCTTAGAGGTCAAGAACACCGGGGAGCTGTTTTTT. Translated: CASSLEVKNTGELFF. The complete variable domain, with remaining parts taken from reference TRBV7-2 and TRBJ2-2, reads GAGVSQSPSNKVTEKGKDVELRCDPISGHTALYWYRQSLGQGLEFLIYFQGNSAPDKSGLPSDRFSAERTGGSVSTLTIQRTQQEDSAVYLCASSLEVKNTGELFFGEGSRLTVL.

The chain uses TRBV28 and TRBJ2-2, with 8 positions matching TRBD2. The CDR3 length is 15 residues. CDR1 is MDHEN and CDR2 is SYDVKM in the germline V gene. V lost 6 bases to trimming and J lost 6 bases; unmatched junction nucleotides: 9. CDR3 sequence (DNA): TGTGCCAGCAGCGTTAGCGGGATCAAGGCCGGGGAGCTGTTTTTT. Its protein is CASSVSGIKAGELFF.

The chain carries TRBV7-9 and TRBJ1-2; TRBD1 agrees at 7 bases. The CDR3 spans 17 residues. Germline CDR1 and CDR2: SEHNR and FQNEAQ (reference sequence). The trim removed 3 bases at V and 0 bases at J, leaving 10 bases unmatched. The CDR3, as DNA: TGTGCCAGCAGCTTCACAGGGGCGACTTCAGCTAACTATGGCTACACCTTC. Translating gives CASSFTGATSANYGYTF.

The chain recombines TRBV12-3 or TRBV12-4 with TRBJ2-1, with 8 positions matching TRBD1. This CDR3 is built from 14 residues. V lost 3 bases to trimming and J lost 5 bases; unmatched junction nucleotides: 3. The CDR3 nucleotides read TGTGCCAGCAGTTTTGGACAGGGCGACAATGAGCAGTTCTTC. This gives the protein CASSFGQGDNEQFF.

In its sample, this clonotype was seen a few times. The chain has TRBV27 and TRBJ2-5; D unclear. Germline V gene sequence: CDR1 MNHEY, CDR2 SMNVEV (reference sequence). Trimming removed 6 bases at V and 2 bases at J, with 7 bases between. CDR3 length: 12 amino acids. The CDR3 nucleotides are TGTGCCAGCAGGAACCTTCAAGAGACCCAGTACTTC. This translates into CASRNLQETQYF.

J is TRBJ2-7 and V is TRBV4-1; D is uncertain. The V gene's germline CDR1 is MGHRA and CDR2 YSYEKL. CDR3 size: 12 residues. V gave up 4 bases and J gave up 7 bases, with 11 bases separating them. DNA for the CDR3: TGCGCCAGCAGCCCTAACGGGCGGGAGCAGTACTTC. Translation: CASSPNGREQYF.

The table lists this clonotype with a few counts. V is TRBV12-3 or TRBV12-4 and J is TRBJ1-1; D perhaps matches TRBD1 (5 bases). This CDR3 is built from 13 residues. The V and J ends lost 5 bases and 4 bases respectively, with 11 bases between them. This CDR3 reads CASSMTEGTEAFF. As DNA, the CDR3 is TGTGCCAGCAGTATGACAGAAGGCACTGAAGCTTTCTTT.

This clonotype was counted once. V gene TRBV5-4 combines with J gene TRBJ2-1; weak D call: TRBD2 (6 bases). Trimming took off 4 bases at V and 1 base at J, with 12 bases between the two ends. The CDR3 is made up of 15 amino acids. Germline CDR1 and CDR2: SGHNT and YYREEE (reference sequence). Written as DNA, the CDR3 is TGTGCCAGCAGCCAGACAAGCGGGTCCTACAATGAGCAGTTCTTC. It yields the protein CASSQTSGSYNEQFF. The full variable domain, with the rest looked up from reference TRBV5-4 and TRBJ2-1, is ETGVTQSPTHLIKTRGQQVTLRCSSQSGHNTVSWYQQALGQGPQFIFQYYREEENGRGNFPPRFSGLQFPNYSSELNVNALELDDSALYLCASSQTSGSYNEQFFGPGTRLTVL.

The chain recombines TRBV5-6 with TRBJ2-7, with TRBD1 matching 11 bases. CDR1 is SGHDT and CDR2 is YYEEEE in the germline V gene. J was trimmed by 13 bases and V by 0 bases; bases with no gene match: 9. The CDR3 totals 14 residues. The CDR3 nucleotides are TGTGCCAGCAGCTTGGATGGACAGGGGGCGCCGATATACTTC. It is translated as CASSLDGQGAPIYF.

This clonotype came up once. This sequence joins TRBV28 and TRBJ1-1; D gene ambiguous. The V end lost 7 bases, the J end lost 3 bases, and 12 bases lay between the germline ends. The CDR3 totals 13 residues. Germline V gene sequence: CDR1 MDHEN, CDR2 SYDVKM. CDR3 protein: CASNTGSYTEAFF. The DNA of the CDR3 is TGTGCCAGCAACACTGGAAGCTACACTGAAGCTTTCTTT.

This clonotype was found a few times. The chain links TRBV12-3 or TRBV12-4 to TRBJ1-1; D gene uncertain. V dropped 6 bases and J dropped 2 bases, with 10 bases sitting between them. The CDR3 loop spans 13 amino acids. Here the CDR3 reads CASRDRANTEAFF. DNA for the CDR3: TGTGCCAGCAGGGACCGGGCTAACACTGAAGCTTTCTTT.

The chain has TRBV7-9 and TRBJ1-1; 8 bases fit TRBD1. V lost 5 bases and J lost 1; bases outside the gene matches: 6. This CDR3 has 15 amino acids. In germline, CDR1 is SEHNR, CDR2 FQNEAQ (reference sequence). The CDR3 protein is CASSPRTGKNTEAFF. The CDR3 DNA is TGTGCCAGCAGCCCGAGGACAGGGAAGAACACTGAAGCTTTCTTT.

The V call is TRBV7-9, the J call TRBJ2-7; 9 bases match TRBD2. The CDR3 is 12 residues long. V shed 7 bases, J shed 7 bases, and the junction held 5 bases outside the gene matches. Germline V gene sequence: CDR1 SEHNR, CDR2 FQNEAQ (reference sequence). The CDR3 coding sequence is TGTGCCAGCACACCGGGACTAGCAGAGCAGTACTTC. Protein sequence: CASTPGLAEQYF.

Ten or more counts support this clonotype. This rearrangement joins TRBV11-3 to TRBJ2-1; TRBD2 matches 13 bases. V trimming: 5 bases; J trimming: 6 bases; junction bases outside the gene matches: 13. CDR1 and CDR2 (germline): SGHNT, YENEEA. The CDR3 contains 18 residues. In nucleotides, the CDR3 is TGTGCCAGCAGCCCATATGGGGGGACTAGCGGGAACGGCAATGAGCAGTTCTTC. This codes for CASSPYGGTSGNGNEQFF.

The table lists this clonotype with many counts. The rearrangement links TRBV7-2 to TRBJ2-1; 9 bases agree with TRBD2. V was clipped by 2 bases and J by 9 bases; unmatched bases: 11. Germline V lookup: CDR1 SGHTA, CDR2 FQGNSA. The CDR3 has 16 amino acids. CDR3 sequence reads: CASSLSVTSGKGEQFF. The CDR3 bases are TGTGCCAGCAGCTTAAGCGTGACTAGCGGTAAAGGTGAGCAGTTCTTC.

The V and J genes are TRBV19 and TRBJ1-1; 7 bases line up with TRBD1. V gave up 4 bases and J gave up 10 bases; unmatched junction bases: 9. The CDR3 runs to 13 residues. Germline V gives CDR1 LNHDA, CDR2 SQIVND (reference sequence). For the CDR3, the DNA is TGTGCCAGTAGTAGCTCACAGGGGCTGAGAGCTTTCTTT. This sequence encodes CASSSSQGLRAFF.

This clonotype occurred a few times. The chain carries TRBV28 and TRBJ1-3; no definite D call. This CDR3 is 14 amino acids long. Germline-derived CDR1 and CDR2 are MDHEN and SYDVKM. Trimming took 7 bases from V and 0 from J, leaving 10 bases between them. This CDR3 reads CASTRQSSGNTIYF. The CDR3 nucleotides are TGTGCCAGCACCCGTCAGAGCTCTGGAAACACCATATATTTT. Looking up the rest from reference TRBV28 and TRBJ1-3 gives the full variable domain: DVKVTQSSRYLVKRTGEKVFLECVQDMDHENMFWYRQDPGLGLRLIYFSYDVKMKEKGDIPEGYSVSREKKERFSLILESASTNQTSMYLCASTRQSSGNTIYFGEGSWLTVV.

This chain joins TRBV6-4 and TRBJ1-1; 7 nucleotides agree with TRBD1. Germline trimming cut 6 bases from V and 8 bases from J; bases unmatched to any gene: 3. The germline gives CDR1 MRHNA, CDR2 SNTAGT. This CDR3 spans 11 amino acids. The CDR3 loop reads CASRRGQEAFF. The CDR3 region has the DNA TGTGCCAGCAGGAGGGGACAGGAAGCTTTCTTT.

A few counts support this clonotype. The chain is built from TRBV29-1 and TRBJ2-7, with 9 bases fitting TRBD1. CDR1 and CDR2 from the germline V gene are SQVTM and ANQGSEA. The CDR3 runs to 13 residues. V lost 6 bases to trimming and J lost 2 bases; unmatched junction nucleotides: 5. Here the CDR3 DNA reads TGCAGCGTCGCCACAGGGGGCCCCTACGAGCAGTACTTC. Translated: CSVATGGPYEQYF.

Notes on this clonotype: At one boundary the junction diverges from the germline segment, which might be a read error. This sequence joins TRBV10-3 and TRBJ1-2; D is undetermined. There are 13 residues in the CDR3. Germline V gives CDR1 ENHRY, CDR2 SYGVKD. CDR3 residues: CAISDSRNFGYTF. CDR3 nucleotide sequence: TGTGCCATCAGTGATTCGAGGAACTTTGGCTACACCTTC.

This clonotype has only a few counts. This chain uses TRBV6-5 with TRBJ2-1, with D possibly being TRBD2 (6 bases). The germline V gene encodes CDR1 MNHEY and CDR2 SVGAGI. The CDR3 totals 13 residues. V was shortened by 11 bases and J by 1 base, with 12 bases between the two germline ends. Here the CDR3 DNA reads TGTGCCGTCCACCGGGGGTCCTACAATGAGCAGTTCTTC. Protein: CAVHRGSYNEQFF.

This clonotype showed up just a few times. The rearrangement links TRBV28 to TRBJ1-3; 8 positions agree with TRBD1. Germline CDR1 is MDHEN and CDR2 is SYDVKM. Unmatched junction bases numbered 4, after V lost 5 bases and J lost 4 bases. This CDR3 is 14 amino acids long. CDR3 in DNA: TGTGCCAGCAGTGGGGACAGGATAGGAAACACCATATATTTT. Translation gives CASSGDRIGNTIYF. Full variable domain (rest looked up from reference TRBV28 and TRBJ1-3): DVKVTQSSRYLVKRTGEKVFLECVQDMDHENMFWYRQDPGLGLRLIYFSYDVKMKEKGDIPEGYSVSREKKERFSLILESASTNQTSMYLCASSGDRIGNTIYFGEGSWLTVV.

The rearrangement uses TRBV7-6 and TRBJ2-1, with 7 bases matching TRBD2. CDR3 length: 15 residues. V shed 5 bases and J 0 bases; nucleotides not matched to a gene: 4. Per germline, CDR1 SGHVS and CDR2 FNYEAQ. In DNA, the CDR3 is TGTGCCAGCAGCGCGCGGGAGAGCTCCTACAATGAGCAGTTCTTC. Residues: CASSARESSYNEQFF.